This T cell receptor (beta chain) was found in a study of OX40 agonist ivuxolimab in advanced cancers. Study as a whole: Partial responses occurred in three patients (one hepatocellular carcinoma, two cutaneous melanoma).

Sequencing used immunoSEQ multiplex PCR; TCRdb keeps in-frame clones, though not all of them. In the table there are tens of thousands of clones, around 94% of which are singletons. This clone was counted a single time. Germline loops: CDR1 MDHEN, CDR2 SYDVKM. This CDR3 comprises 12 residues. The V and J ends lost 2 bases and 6 bases respectively, with 4 bases between them. Sequences were derived from CD4+ or CD8+ T cells sorted from blood, sampled in a trial of the OX40 agonist ivuxolimab. This chain links TRBV28 with TRBJ2-2; the D is unclear. The TCR was taken from an adult with an advanced solid tumor such as melanoma, head and neck, liver or kidney cancer. The CDR3 DNA follows: TGTGCCAGCAGTTTAATTGCCGGGGAGCTGTTTTTT. Translated, it gives CASSLIAGELFF.